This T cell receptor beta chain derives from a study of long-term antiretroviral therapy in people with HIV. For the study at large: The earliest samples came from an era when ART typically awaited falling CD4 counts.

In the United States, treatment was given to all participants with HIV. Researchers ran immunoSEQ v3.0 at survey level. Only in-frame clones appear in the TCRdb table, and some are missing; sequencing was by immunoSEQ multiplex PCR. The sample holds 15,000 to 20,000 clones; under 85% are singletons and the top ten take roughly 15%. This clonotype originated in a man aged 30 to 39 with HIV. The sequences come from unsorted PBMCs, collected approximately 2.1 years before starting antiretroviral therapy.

CDR3 coding DNA: TGTGCCAGCAGCCACTCGGGACAGGGGGGGACCCAGTACTTC. Its protein product is CASSHSGQGGTQYF. The rearrangement links TRBV14 to TRBJ2-5, with TRBD1 matching 11 bases. The CDR3 sequence is 14 residues long. Germline-derived CDR1 and CDR2 are SGHDN and FVKESK. The J segment lost 7 bases and the V segment lost 3 bases, leaving 4 bases of the junction unmatched.